This TCR beta chain stems from a study of identical twins (TCRdb year 2016). General notes on the study: TCR alpha and beta repertoires from monozygotic twins, unrelated adults of various ages and cord blood were deep-sequenced to test whether fetal clonotypes persist. To rule out contamination, the twin experiments were replicated at different times with different library preparation protocols. What the study reported, not specific to this receptor: Compared with coincidental sharing between unrelated individuals, an excess of low generation-probability sequences was observed among out-of-frame TCR alpha sequences shared between twins. Zero-insertion analyses could be partly confounded by invariant T cells such as MAIT and iNKT, though diverse VJ usage argued against such confounding for most clonotypes. Conclusions relied on cross-sectional statistical analysis, since the same donors could not be followed over many years. Out-of-frame TCR alpha sharing in monozygotic twins was systematically underestimated by recombination models, whereas sharing between unrelated individuals was in agreement with the recombination models. Abundant cord blood beta clonotypes carried fewer insertions; young adult naive repertoires showed a weaker similar trend, while memory repertoires showed none. The excess sharing between twins in beta out-of-frame sequences was weaker because fewer shared sequences reduced the signal-to-noise ratio.

Every donor was a healthy Caucasian. The twin cohort consisted of three pairs of female monozygotic twins, all aged roughly 18 to 30 years. Peripheral blood mononuclear cells were used as the source from which RNA for TCR libraries was isolated. Between the V and J ends, shortened by 1 base and 2 bases respectively, the junction contains 9 bases. The CDR3 sequence holds 14 residues, the cysteine and phenylalanine included. Only the CDR3 part of the read is kept: 42 bases, read in frame from the first base. CDR1 SQVTM and CDR2 ANQGSEA are derived from the germline V gene. At least ten counts were recorded for this clonotype. Its antigen is still unknown. No much larger clone exists at a distance of one base, and base qualities are not known. Receptor libraries were prepared by 5' RACE. Data came from an Illumina HiSeq 2000. A universal primer binding site was added through template switching, and the final cDNA carried a unique molecular identifier so that TCR cDNA molecules could be counted accurately. Specific primers in the conserved constant-segment region were used to synthesize first-strand cDNA for TCR alpha and beta chains. To control for contamination, every cDNA library carried two barcodes: a SMART-Mk sample barcode plus Illumina barcodes. TruSeq adapter sequences, together with Illumina sample barcodes, were added in two successive PCR steps. The Illumina HiSeq platform was used with custom primers to sequence TCR alpha and beta cDNA libraries. Turning to the authors' computational methods: MiGEC processed the raw reads to extract unique molecular identifiers, while MiXCR was used to determine the CDR3 positions. Recombination models were inferred per individual with the repgenHMM and IGoR tools using an EM algorithm. The analysis of shared clonotypes was done with the tcR package in R, with sharing normalized by the product of cloneset sizes. Out-of-frame nonproductive sequences were analyzed to study raw recombination free of thymic and clonal selection effects. The public reads were reprocessed in TCRdb via fastp at Q25 and MiXCR, keeping in-frame beta chains. Every entry covers one CDR3 protein and lists the most common genes and DNA from its rows. What appears here as the V and J calls and clone size reflects TCRdb's work, not the paper's. The sample table shows 700,000 or so distinct CDR3 sequences, and under 9% are seen once. The ten largest clones capture approximately 0.89% of the sample.

These data were also filed under a second study, of yellow fever vaccine responses in identical twins. As the second paper documents: According to the authors, in identical twins the way T cells responded to vaccination appeared partly convergent and partly personalized. Focusing on identical twins, the study followed the T cell clones that responded to the vaccine, and did so with precision.

The sequence came from a woman aged 18-29 years in good health. The rearrangement joined TRBV29-1 to TRBJ2-1, with an unclear D gene assignment. The sequencing input was PBMCs. The nucleotides read TGCAGCGTTGAAGTGACCATGGCCTACAATGAGCAGTTCTTC. It translates to CSVEVTMAYNEQFF.